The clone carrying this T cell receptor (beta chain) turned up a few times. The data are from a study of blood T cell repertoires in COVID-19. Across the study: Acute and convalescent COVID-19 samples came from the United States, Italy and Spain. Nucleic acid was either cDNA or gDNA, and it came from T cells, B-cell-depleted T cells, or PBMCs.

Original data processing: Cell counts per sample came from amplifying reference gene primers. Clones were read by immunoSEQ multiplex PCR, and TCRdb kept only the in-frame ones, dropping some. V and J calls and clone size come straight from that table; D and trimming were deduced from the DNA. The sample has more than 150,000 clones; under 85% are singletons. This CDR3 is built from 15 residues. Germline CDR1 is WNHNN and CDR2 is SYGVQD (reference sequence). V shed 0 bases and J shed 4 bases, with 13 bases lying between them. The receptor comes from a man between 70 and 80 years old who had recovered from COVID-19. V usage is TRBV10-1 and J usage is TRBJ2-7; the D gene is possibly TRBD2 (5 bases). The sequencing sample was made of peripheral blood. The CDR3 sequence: CASSESPEAPYEQYF. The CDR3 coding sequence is TGCGCCAGCAGTGAGTCCCCGGAGGCGCCTTACGAGCAGTACTTC.